The clone carrying this T cell receptor (beta chain) was counted a few times. Antigen: not known. The data were obtained in a study of T cells in Graves' hyperthyroidism and ophthalmopathy. General observations from the study: Stable hyperthyroidism was told apart from ophthalmopathy by a model built on 13 V-J features.

Amplified TCR beta CDR3 regions derived from RNA transcripts. Initially, a first-round RT-PCR of the TCR CDR3 employed the HTBI primer set. TCRdb recomputed calls from the multiplex PCR reads with MiXCR, one row per CDR3 protein. Of about 640,000 distinct CDR3 sequences listed, about 14% are singletons. For ophthalmopathy patients, the Clinical Activity Score was at least 3 and the NOSPECS grade at least 4; duration was under 3 months. Exclusion followed for patients with uncontrolled infection, other autoimmune disease, pregnancy or lactation. The diagnoses drew upon clinical symptoms, serum thyroxine and TRAb, thyroid ultrasound and orbital computed tomography. The germline gives CDR1 LNHDA, CDR2 SQIVND (reference sequence). CDR3 length: 16 amino acids. Trimming cost V 6 bases and J 2 bases; bases outside gene matches: 6.

The chain joins TRBV19 to TRBJ2-7; TRBD2 aligns across 14 bases. The source material was blood. The receptor's source is a woman aged 45 to 65 with Graves' ophthalmopathy. CDR3 protein: CASSRRTSGGTYEQYF. For the CDR3, the DNA is TGTGCCAGTAGCCGCAGGACTAGCGGGGGGACCTACGAGCAGTACTTC.